This TCR beta chain appears in the sequencing data of a study of blood T cell repertoires in COVID-19. About the study: Samples came from the United States, Italy and Spain, spanning acute and convalescent COVID-19. Sample material is recorded as cDNA or gDNA derived from T cells, B-cell-depleted T cells, or PBMCs.

Those enrolled in Seattle joined during active infection and were followed longitudinally afterward. Original methodology: Amplification with reference gene primers provided the estimates of nucleated cell counts. The table came from immunoSEQ multiplex PCR; TCRdb's copy has only in-frame clones and leaves some out. That table supplies the V and J calls and clone size; D and trimming were determined from the DNA. Here the sample spans around 80,000 clones, approximately 84% being singletons. Sequencing was done on a sample of peripheral blood. The TCR comes from a man between 50 and 59 years old with COVID-19, enrolled during active disease.

CDR3 DNA sequence: TGTGCCAGCAGCTTTAGGGAGCTCTACAATGAGCAGTTCTTC. This translates into CASSFRELYNEQFF. The rearrangement links TRBV11-1 to TRBJ2-1, with a possible D match to TRBD2 (5 bases). Per the germline V gene, CDR1 is SGHAT and CDR2 is FQDESV (reference sequence). V shed 3 bases and J shed 3 bases, with 9 bases lying between them. CDR3 size: 14 residues.